This TCR beta chain was recorded in a study of OX40 agonist ivuxolimab in advanced cancers. CDR1 SGHRS and CDR2 YFSETQ come from the germline V gene. V trimming: 6 bases; J trimming: 7 bases; junction bases outside the gene matches: 9. The CDR3 length is 13 residues. Method: immunoSEQ multiplex PCR; TCRdb's copy keeps in-frame clones and lacks some. This sample has tens of thousands of clones, with 87% found just once. The specimen was CD4+ or CD8+ T cells sorted from blood, collected in a trial of the OX40 agonist ivuxolimab. The chain employs TRBV5-1 and TRBJ2-7, with 8 bases aligning to TRBD2. The receptor was isolated from an adult with an advanced solid tumor such as melanoma, head and neck, liver or kidney cancer. The CDR3 DNA sequence: TGCGCCAGCACGGAAGCGGGAGTAGCTGAGCAGTACTTC. The encoded protein is CASTEAGVAEQYF.